This TCR beta chain was retrieved from a study of T cell repertoires and HLA-DP antigens. On the study more broadly: In vitro CD4+ alloreactivity was against HeLa-presented HLA-DP. DNA input averaged roughly 210 ng in sorted CD137+CD4+ and approximately 1,100 ng in pre-culture CD4+.

The table lists this clone with a count of one. Its target is unknown. The method was immunoSEQ multiplex PCR; TCRdb's version includes in-frame clones alone and lacks a portion of them. The sample comprises about 89,000 clones, approximately 86% of which are singletons, and 1.5% to 2% rests with the top ten. General study findings and limits: Antigen presentation used HeLa cells, with total CD4+ cells responding.

Negative selection yielded untouched CD4+ T cells of average about 98% purity. Sequences were obtained from CD4+ T cells from PBMCs. The TCR sequence derives from a man aged 45 to 65 in good health and CMV-seronegative.

CDR3 in DNA: TGTGCCAGCAGCCCAGGACAGACCCTGCGCGAGCAGTACTTC. Its protein product is CASSPGQTLREQYF. The chain has TRBV7-2 and TRBJ2-7; D perhaps matches TRBD1 (6 bases). Germline V lookup: CDR1 SGHTA, CDR2 FQGNSA. The CDR3 sequence is 14 residues long. Trimming stripped 5 bases from V and 6 bases from J, with 17 bases between. Filled out from reference TRBV7-2 and TRBJ2-7, the complete variable domain reads GAGVSQSPSNKVTEKGKDVELRCDPISGHTALYWYRQSLGQGLEFLIYFQGNSAPDKSGLPSDRFSAERTGGSVSTLTIQRTQQEDSAVYLCASSPGQTLREQYFGPGTRLTVT.